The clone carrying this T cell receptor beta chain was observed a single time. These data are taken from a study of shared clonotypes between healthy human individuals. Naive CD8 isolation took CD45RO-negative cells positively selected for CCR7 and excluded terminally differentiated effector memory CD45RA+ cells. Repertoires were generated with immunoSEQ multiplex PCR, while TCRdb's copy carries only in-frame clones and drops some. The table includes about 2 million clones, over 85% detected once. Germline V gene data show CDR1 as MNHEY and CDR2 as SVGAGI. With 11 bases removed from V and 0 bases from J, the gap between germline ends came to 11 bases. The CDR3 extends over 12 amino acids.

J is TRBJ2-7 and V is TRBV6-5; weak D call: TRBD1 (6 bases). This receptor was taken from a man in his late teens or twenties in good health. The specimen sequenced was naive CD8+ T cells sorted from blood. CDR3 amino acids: CASWTDSYEQYF. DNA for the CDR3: TGTGCCTCGTGGACAGACTCCTACGAGCAGTACTTC.